Below, one T cell receptor (beta chain) is given with its context. No antigen is known for it. It was CD45RO-negative cells, positively selected for CCR7, that made up naive CD8 cells, with terminally differentiated effector memory CD45RA+ cells excluded. The germline V gene encodes CDR1 MGHRA and CDR2 YSYEKL. V lost 5 bases, J lost 4 bases, and 2 bases stayed unmatched. This CDR3 is built from 13 residues. Genomic DNA of each subset was evenly split across several immunoSEQ plates. Repertoires were generated with immunoSEQ multiplex PCR, while TCRdb's copy carries only in-frame clones and drops some. The data show roughly 890,000 clones, nearly 95% seen once. These data are taken from a study of shared clonotypes between healthy human individuals. Whole-study results and caveats: At large depth, rarefaction still showed sorted-subset sequencing to be incomplete.

The chain links TRBV4-1 to TRBJ2-7, with 10 bases that match TRBD1. This TCR came from a man aged 25-45 years in good health. Sequencing was done on a sample of naive CD8+ T cells sorted from blood. The CDR3 DNA sequence: TGCGCCAGCAGCTTGGACAGGGGGTACGAGCAGTACTTC. It is translated as CASSLDRGYEQYF.